Below, 9 T cell receptor beta chains from the same sample are listed, as sequenced in a study of T cells after yellow fever vaccination. TCRdb re-derived calls from the 5' RACE reads in MiXCR, one entry per CDR3 protein. This sample has nearly 350,000 distinct CDR3 sequences, with 7% to 10% found just once. Source: PBMCs, taken more than 40 days after the first yellow fever vaccination. The receptors here all came from a man aged 18 to 29 who received the YFV17D yellow fever vaccine.

This rearrangement joins TRBV11-2 to TRBJ2-1, with 7 nucleotides matching TRBD1. This CDR3 region has 13 residues. Germline V gene sequence: CDR1 SGHAT, CDR2 FQNNGV. V gave up 7 bases and J gave up 9 bases; unmatched junction bases: 9. The CDR3 coding sequence is TGTGCCAGCATGACAGGGTATTTGGGTGAGCAGTTCTTC. This encodes CASMTGYLGEQFF.

The rearrangement joins TRBV12-3 or TRBV12-4 to TRBJ1-6; D gene ambiguous. Trimming took off 6 bases at V and 9 bases at J, with 15 bases between the two ends. The CDR3 is 14 amino acids. Written as DNA, the CDR3 is TGTGCCAGCAGCCCTCCCCCCCATCGTTCACCCCTCCACTTT. It codes for CASSPPPHRSPLHF.

This clonotype was observed a few times. DNA for the CDR3: TGCGCCAGCAGCTCCGGGGAGTCAGAGACCCAGTACTTC. Translation gives CASSSGESETQYF. V gene TRBV5-1 combines with J gene TRBJ2-5, with a tentative D call TRBD2 (5 bases). The V end was cut by 3 bases, the J end by 4 bases, with 10 bases between. Germline assignment: CDR1 SGHRS and CDR2 YFSETQ. The CDR3 is 13 residues long.

Note on this clonotype: The junction shows a germline mismatch at one end, possibly a read error. V gene TRBV5-1 combines with J gene TRBJ1-6, with D possibly being TRBD1 (5 bases). Germline CDR1 SGHRS, CDR2 YFSETQ. This CDR3 comprises 15 residues. The CDR3 bases are TGCGCCAGCAGCTTGGTGGAAGGGGCGAATTCAACCCTCCACTTT. Protein sequence: CASSLVEGANSTLHF.

This clonotype turned up a few times. A clone one base away is much larger, so this may be a read error. CDR3 DNA: TGTGCCAGCACCCCGGGACAGGGGGCCTACGAGCAGTACGTC. Residues: CASTPGQGAYEQYV. J is TRBJ2-7 and V is TRBV28, with TRBD1 matching over 11 bases. The V gene's germline CDR1 is MDHEN and CDR2 SYDVKM. V shed 7 bases, J shed 2 bases, and the junction held 4 bases outside the gene matches. The CDR3 is made up of 14 amino acids.

This clonotype was seen more than once but under ten times. The chain recombines TRBV5-6 with TRBJ1-1; 7 nucleotides line up with TRBD1. Unmatched junction bases numbered 14, after V lost 1 base and J lost 11 bases. The CDR3 length is 15 residues. The germline CDR1 and CDR2 sequences are SGHDT and YYEEEE. As DNA, the CDR3 is TGTGCCAGCAGCTTGCTGGACAGGAAGATCGGGTCGGCTTTCTTT. Its translation: CASSLLDRKIGSAFF.

The chain combines TRBV18 with TRBJ2-7, with 9 nucleotides matching TRBD1. The CDR3 extends over 15 amino acids. V lost 2 bases to trimming and J lost 5 bases; unmatched junction nucleotides: 7. CDR1 KGHSH and CDR2 LQKENI come from the germline V gene. CDR3 amino acids: CASSPNTGGANEQYV. Here the CDR3 DNA reads TGTGCCAGCTCACCAAACACAGGGGGCGCGAACGAGCAGTACGTC.

This clonotype was seen more than once but under ten times. The chain recombines TRBV7-9 with TRBJ1-1, with 8 positions matching TRBD1. The germline V gene has CDR1 SEHNR and CDR2 FQNEAQ (reference sequence). J gave up 1 base and V 4 bases, and 5 bases lay outside the gene matches. CDR3 length: 15 residues. This CDR3 is CASSWGTGWNTEAFF. As DNA, the CDR3 is TGTGCCAGCAGCTGGGGGACAGGTTGGAACACTGAAGCTTTCTTT.

This clonotype was detected a few times. This chain connects TRBV9 to TRBJ1-2, with 7 bases that match TRBD1. CDR3 length equals 14 residues. Germline-derived CDR1 and CDR2 are SGDLS and YYNGEE. Trimming removed 0 bases from V and 3 bases from J; junction bases left unmatched: 2. CDR3 in amino acids: CASSVGGGDYGYTF. The CDR3 nucleotides read TGTGCCAGCAGCGTAGGAGGGGGCGACTATGGCTACACCTTC.